A selection of T cell receptor beta chains follows, all from one sample in a study of T-cell memory formation after mild COVID-19. TCRdb used MiXCR to reprocess the 5' RACE reads, holding one entry per CDR3 protein. The table includes a few hundred thousand distinct CDR3 sequences, roughly 27% detected once. The sequenced sample was PBMCs or a T cell subset sorted from them (not recorded which). The receptor source for this set is an adult woman who had mild COVID-19 (a few samples of this study predate the infection). Cell type and time point are not known. The CDR3 runs from the conserved cysteine through the conserved F or W. Each record gives: J gene, D gene, clone size, V gene, CDR3 DNA, CDR3 protein. D genes are given only for firm matches. The listing skips clone size in some rows; elsewhere it reads once, few, many or a size class.

>TRBJ2-4|TRBD1|NA|TRBV5-1
TGCGCCAGCAGCTTGGGACAGGGGTTGGCCAAAAACATTCAGTACTTC
CASSLGQGLAKNIQYF
>TRBJ2-7|TRBD1|NA|TRBV9
TGTGCCAGCAGCGTAGGAGGGACAGGGAATGGCGAGCAGTACTTC
CASSVGGTGNGEQYF
>TRBJ1-2|NA|NA|TRBV7-2
TGTGCCAGCAGCTCGTACGAGGCTATCTATGGCTACACCTTC
CASSSYEAIYGYTF
>TRBJ2-2|NA|NA|TRBV3-1
TGTGCCAGCAGCTCACGCCAGTCGGTGGCCGGGGAGCTGTTTTTT
CASSSRQSVAGELFF
>TRBJ2-1|TRBD2|NA|TRBV7-9
TGTGCCAGCAGCTTCGGGACTAGTGGGGTCTCCTACAATGAGCAGTTCTTC
CASSFGTSGVSYNEQFF
>TRBJ2-7|NA|NA|TRBV27
TGTGCCAGCAGTAAGTCCAGGGAATCCTACGAGCAGTACTTC
CASSKSRESYEQYF
>TRBJ2-1|NA|few|TRBV6-1
TGTGCCAGCAGCCGCGGGGGCAGCTCCTACAATGAGCAGTTCTTC
CASSRGGSSYNEQFF
>TRBJ2-3|TRBD1|NA|TRBV29-1
TGCAGCGTCGGAGCCGGGACAGTGAGCACAGATACGCAGTATTTT
CSVGAGTVSTDTQYF
>TRBJ2-7|TRBD2|few|TRBV5-1
TGCGCCAGCAGCTTGGTACGGGGAGGGGACGAGCAGTACTTC
CASSLVRGGDEQYF
>TRBJ2-1|TRBD2|few|TRBV20-1
TGCAGTGCTAGAGATGGAAGCGGGAGGGAAAACTACAATGAGCAGTTCTTC
CSARDGSGRENYNEQFF
>TRBJ2-1|NA|few|TRBV5-5
TGTGCCAGCAGCTTATTGTCCGGTCCGTACAATGAGCAGTTCTTC
CASSLLSGPYNEQFF
>TRBJ2-5|NA|few|TRBV11-3
TGTGCCAGCAGCAAGCCCGGTGCGGAGACCCAGTACTTC
CASSKPGAETQYF
>TRBJ2-1|NA|few|TRBV18
TGTGCCAGCTCACCATTAGGGGCCCTCGAGCAGTTCTTC
CASSPLGALEQFF
>TRBJ1-3|NA|NA|TRBV29-1
TGCAGCGCCAATCCGGGACAAGGAAACACCATATATTTT
CSANPGQGNTIYF
>TRBJ2-1|TRBD2|NA|TRBV7-3
TGTGCCAGCAGCCTACCGACGGCTAGCGGAGTCTACAATGAGCAGTTCTTC
CASSLPTASGVYNEQFF
>TRBJ1-4|NA|NA|TRBV5-1
TGCGCCAGCGCCCAAGGGGGGGTGGATGAAAAACTGTTTTTT
CASAQGGVDEKLFF
>TRBJ2-7|NA|NA|TRBV12-3/TRBV12-4
TGTGCCAGCAGTTTAGCGGACAGTCCGGGAGAGCAGTACTTC
CASSLADSPGEQYF
>TRBJ1-5|NA|NA|TRBV15
TGTGCCACGACAGCGTATAGCAATCAGCCCCAGCATTTT
CATTAYSNQPQHF
>TRBJ2-7|NA|NA|TRBV3-1
TGTGCCAGCAGCCAGGTTCTGCCTGGGGCGGGGACGAGCTCCTACGAGCAGTACTTC
CASSQVLPGAGTSSYEQYF
>TRBJ1-2|NA|NA|TRBV19
TGTGCCAGCTCCGACGGTACCTATGGCTACACCTTC
CASSDGTYGYTF
>TRBJ2-1|NA|NA|TRBV6-5
TGTGCCAGCAGTTACTCGGGCACGGATGAGCAGTTCTTC
CASSYSGTDEQFF
>TRBJ2-7|NA|NA|TRBV7-6
TGTGCCAGCAGCTTCTGGCAGAACTACGAGCAGTACTTC
CASSFWQNYEQYF
>TRBJ1-2|NA|NA|TRBV24-1
TGTGCCACCAGTGACCCCGGACAGAGGCACACCTTC
CATSDPGQRHTF
>TRBJ2-3|NA|NA|TRBV24-1
TGTGCCACCAGTCCCCAGGTTAGCACAGATACGCAGTATTTT
CATSPQVSTDTQYF
>TRBJ2-3|TRBD2|NA|TRBV7-8
TGTGCCAGCAGCTTAGAGTTCTGGGCTAGCGGAGGAGGTACAGATACGCAGTATTTT
CASSLEFWASGGGTDTQYF
>TRBJ1-2|NA|few|TRBV2
TGTGCCAGCAGTGAATTCCGGTTGGGCTCTGCCCATGGCTACACCTTC
CASSEFRLGSAHGYTF
>TRBJ1-1|NA|NA|TRBV7-9
TGTGCCAGCAGCTTAGTCTCTACAGGGAACACTGAAGCTTTCTTT
CASSLVSTGNTEAFF
>TRBJ2-1|NA|NA|TRBV4-2
TGTGCCAGCAGCCCCCTCAGCAGGGTTGATGAGCAGTTCTTC
CASSPLSRVDEQFF
>TRBJ2-3|NA|NA|TRBV5-1
TGCGCCAGCAGCTTGGAGTATGATACGCAGTATTTT
CASSLEYDTQYF
>TRBJ1-2|NA|NA|TRBV12-3/TRBV12-4
TGTGCCAGCAGTTTCTCGGACCGCCCTAACTATGGCTACACCTTC
CASSFSDRPNYGYTF
>TRBJ2-2|NA|few|TRBV27
TGTGCCAGCAGCCTCGCGAGAGGGGCCACCGGGGAGCTGTTTTTT
CASSLARGATGELFF
>TRBJ2-4|TRBD1|NA|TRBV6-2/TRBV6-3
TGTGCCAGCAGTTACCTTTGGGACAGGGACTTGATCTTAGCCAAAAACATTCAGTACTTC
CASSYLWDRDLILAKNIQYF
>TRBJ2-3|NA|NA|TRBV27
TGTGCCAGCCTCTCGGGCGTAGTGGGGCCAGATACGCAGTATTTT
CASLSGVVGPDTQYF
>TRBJ2-4|NA|NA|TRBV12-3/TRBV12-4
TGTGCCAGCAGTACCGCCGGACAGCGAATTCGCATTCAGTACTTC
CASSTAGQRIRIQYF
>TRBJ2-7|NA|few|TRBV2
TGTGCCAGCAGTGAAGGGGTCCCCTACGAGCAGTACTTC
CASSEGVPYEQYF
>TRBJ2-2|TRBD2|NA|TRBV6-1
TGTGCCAGCAGTGAAGCGAAATGGGGACTAGCGGGATCGAACACCGGGGAGCTGTTTTTT
CASSEAKWGLAGSNTGELFF
>TRBJ2-2|NA|NA|TRBV5-1
TGCGCCAGCAGCTCCAAAAGGCAATCGTGGGATACCGGGGAGCTGTTTTTT
CASSSKRQSWDTGELFF
>TRBJ2-6|NA|NA|TRBV28
TGTGCCAGCAGTTTTGGATTCTCTGGGGCCAACGTCCTGACTTTC
CASSFGFSGANVLTF
>TRBJ2-4|NA|few|TRBV29-1
TGCAGCGTTGGGGTGGCCAAAAACATTCAGTACTTC
CSVGVAKNIQYF
>TRBJ1-2|NA|NA|TRBV20-1
TGCAGTGCTAGAGATACAGCGGGGGTTGTGGGAGGCTACACCTTC
CSARDTAGVVGGYTF
>TRBJ1-2|TRBD1|few|TRBV5-1
TGCGCCAGCCGCCCATATACGGGACAGGGGGGTGGCTACACCTTC
CASRPYTGQGGGYTF
>TRBJ2-7|NA|NA|TRBV24-1
TGTGCCACCCCTCTGGACCTCTGGCCTTGCGAGCAGTACTTC
CATPLDLWPCEQYF
>TRBJ1-2|NA|NA|TRBV5-1
TGCGCCAGCAGCTTGGGAGGACAGCCTTCCTATGGCTACACCTTC
CASSLGGQPSYGYTF
>TRBJ1-2|NA|few|TRBV12-3/TRBV12-4
TGTGCCAGCAGCACGACCTGGAGATCCTATGGCTACACCTTC
CASSTTWRSYGYTF
>TRBJ1-1|NA|NA|TRBV6-4
TGTGCCAGCCGCTTGACTGGTTACGGAGAAGCTTTCTTT
CASRLTGYGEAFF
>TRBJ2-1|TRBD1|few|TRBV18
TGTGCCAGCTCACAACGGACAGGGGAATCCTACAATGAGCAGTTCTTC
CASSQRTGESYNEQFF
>TRBJ2-3|TRBD2|NA|TRBV12-3/TRBV12-4
TGTGCCAGCAGGGTTAGCGGGACGTTCGGGAAGCAGTATTTT
CASRVSGTFGKQYF
>TRBJ2-7|NA|NA|TRBV5-6
TGTGCCAGCGGGTCTGTCGAGCAGTACTTC
CASGSVEQYF
>TRBJ2-7|NA|NA|TRBV7-9
TGTGCCAGCAGCTTAGCCTGGGGATTACTGCTGGAGCAGTACTTC
CASSLAWGLLLEQYF
>TRBJ2-4|TRBD1|few|TRBV7-2
TGTGCCAGCAGCTTAGGGCAGGGGGACATTCAGTACTTC
CASSLGQGDIQYF
>TRBJ1-2|NA|NA|TRBV20-1
TGCAGTGCTAGAGATGACTATGGCTACACCTTC
CSARDDYGYTF
>TRBJ2-3|TRBD2|few|TRBV6-4
TGTGCCAGCAGTGACTCGACTAGCGGGGCGCAGTATTTT
CASSDSTSGAQYF
>TRBJ2-7|NA|NA|TRBV29-1
TGCAGCGCATTCGGGGGCATGGCCGAGCAGTACTTC
CSAFGGMAEQYF
>TRBJ2-7|NA|NA|TRBV7-6
TGTGCCAGCAGCTTAGAAGCCGGGGAGGGGGTTGCCTACGAGCAGTACTTC
CASSLEAGEGVAYEQYF
>TRBJ2-5|TRBD2|NA|TRBV5-1
TGCGCCAGCAGATCGGGACTAGCGGGTGAAGAGACCCAGTACTTC
CASRSGLAGEETQYF
>TRBJ1-2|NA|few|TRBV4-3
TGCGCCAGCAGCCTTGACAGGAGGAGGGGCTACACCTTC
CASSLDRRRGYTF
>TRBJ1-1|NA|few|TRBV19
TGTGCCAGTGGGGATGCCGTTATCGAGACTTTCTTT
CASGDAVIETFF
>TRBJ2-1|TRBD2|NA|TRBV12-3/TRBV12-4
TGTGCCAGCAGTTTATCCGCGGGAGGACTTGATGAGCAGTTCTTC
CASSLSAGGLDEQFF
>TRBJ2-7|NA|NA|TRBV12-3/TRBV12-4
TGTGCCAGCAGTTCCCGACCCACTGGGGAGCAGTACTTC
CASSSRPTGEQYF
>TRBJ1-2|NA|few|TRBV20-1
TGCAGTGCTAGAGATCCCGGAGTATCTAACTATGGCTACACCTTC
CSARDPGVSNYGYTF